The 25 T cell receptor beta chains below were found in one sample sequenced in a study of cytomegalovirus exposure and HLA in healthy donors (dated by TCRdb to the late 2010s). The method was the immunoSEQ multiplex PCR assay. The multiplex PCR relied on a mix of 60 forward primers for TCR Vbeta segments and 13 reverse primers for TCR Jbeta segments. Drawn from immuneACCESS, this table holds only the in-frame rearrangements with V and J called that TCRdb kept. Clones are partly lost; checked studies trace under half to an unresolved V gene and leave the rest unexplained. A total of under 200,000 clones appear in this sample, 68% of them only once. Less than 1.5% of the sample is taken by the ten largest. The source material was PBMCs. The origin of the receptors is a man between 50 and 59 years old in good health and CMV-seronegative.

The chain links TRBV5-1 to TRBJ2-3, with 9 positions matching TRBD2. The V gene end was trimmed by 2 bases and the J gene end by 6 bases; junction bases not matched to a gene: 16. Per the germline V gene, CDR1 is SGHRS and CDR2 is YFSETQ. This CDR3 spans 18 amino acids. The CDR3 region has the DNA TGCGCCAGCAGCTTAGGGATCCCTGGCGGGGGGGCCAGGGATACGCAGTATTTT. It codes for CASSLGIPGGGARDTQYF.

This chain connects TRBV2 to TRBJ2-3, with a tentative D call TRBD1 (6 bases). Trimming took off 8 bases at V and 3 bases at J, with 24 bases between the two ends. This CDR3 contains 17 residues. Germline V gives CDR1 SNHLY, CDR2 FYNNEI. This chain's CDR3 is CASDDSGRGRSTDTQYF. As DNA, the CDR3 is TGTGCCAGCGACGATTCGGGCAGGGGAAGGTCAACAGATACGCAGTATTTT. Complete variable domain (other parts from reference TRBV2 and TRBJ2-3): EPEVTQTPSHQVTQMGQEVILRCVPISNHLYFYWYRQILGQKVEFLVSFYNNEISEKSEIFDDQFSVERPDGSNFTLKIRSTKLEDSAMYFCASDDSGRGRSTDTQYFGPGTRLTVL.

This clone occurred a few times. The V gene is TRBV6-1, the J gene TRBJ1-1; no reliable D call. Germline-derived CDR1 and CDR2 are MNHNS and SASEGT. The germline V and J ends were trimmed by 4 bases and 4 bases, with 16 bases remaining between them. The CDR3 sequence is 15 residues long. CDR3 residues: CASSAPGLGSTEAFF. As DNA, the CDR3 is TGTGCCAGCAGTGCGCCCGGGTTGGGGAGCACTGAAGCTTTCTTT.

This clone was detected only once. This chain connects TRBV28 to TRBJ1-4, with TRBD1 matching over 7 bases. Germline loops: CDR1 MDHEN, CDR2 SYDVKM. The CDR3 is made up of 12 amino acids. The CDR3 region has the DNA TGTGCGGCCGGGACAGATAATGAAAAACTGTTTTTT. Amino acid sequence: CAAGTDNEKLFF.

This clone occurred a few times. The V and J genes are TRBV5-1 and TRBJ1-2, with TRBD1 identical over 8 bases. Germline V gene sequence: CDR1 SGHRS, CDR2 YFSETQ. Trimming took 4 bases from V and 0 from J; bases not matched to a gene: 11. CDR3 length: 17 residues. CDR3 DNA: TGCGCCAGCAGCCCGGGGGCAGGGGGCAACGCTAACTATGGCTACACCTTC. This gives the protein CASSPGAGGNANYGYTF.

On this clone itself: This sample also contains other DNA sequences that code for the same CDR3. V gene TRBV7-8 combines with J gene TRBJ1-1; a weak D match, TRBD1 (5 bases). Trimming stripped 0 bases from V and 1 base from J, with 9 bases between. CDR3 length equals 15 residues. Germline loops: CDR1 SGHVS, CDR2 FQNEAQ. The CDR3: CASSLALGGNTEAFF. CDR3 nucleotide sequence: TGTGCCAGCAGCTTAGCGCTGGGGGGGAACACTGAAGCTTTCTTT. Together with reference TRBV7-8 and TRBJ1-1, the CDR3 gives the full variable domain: GAGVSQSPRYKVAKRGQDVALRCDPISGHVSLFWYQQALGQGPEFLTYFQNEAQLDKSGLPSDRFFAERPEGSVSTLKIQRTQQEDSAVYLCASSLALGGNTEAFFGQGTRLTVV.

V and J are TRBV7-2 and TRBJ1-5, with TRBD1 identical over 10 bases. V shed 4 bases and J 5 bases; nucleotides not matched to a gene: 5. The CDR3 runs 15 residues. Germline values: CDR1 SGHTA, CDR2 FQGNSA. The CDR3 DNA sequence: TGTGCCAGCAGCTATAGGGGGACAGGGGATCAGCCCCAGCATTTT. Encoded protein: CASSYRGTGDQPQHF.

The CDR3 here is CASSYSQTPSFTEAFF. The CDR3 coding sequence is TGTGCCAGCAGTTACTCGCAGACACCATCCTTCACTGAAGCTTTCTTT. J is TRBJ1-1 and V is TRBV6-5; D remains unclear. The germline V gene has CDR1 MNHEY and CDR2 SVGAGI. The CDR3 runs to 16 residues. V was shortened by 0 bases and J by 4 bases, with 15 bases between the two germline ends.

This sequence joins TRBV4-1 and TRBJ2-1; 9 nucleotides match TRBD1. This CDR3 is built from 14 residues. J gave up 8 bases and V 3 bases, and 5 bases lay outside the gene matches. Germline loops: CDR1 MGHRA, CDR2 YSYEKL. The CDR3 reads CASSQVQGAHEQFF. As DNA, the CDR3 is TGCGCCAGCAGCCAGGTACAGGGGGCGCATGAGCAGTTCTTC.

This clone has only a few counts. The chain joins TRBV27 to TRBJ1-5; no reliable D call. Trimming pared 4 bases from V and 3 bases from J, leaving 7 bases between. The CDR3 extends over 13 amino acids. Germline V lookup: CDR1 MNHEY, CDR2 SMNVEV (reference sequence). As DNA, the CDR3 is TGTGCCAGCAGTTCCCTCTTCAATCAGCCCCAGCATTTT. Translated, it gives CASSSLFNQPQHF.

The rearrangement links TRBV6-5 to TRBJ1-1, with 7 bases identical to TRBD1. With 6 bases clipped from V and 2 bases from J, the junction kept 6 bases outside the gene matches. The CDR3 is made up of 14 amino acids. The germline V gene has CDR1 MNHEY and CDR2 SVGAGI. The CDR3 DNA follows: TGTGCCAGCAGACGACAGGGAGTTAACACTGAAGCTTTCTTT. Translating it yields CASRRQGVNTEAFF.

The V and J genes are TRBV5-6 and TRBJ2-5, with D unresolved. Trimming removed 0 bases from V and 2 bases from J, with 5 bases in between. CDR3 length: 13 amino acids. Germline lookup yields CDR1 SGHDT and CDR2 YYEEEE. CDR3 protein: CASSLDLQETQYF. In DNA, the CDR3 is TGTGCCAGCAGCTTGGACTTACAAGAGACCCAGTACTTC.

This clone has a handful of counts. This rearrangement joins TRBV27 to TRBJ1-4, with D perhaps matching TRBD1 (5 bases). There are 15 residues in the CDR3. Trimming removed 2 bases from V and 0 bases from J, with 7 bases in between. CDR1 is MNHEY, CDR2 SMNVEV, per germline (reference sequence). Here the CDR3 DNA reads TGTGCCAGCAGTTTAGGGGCAGCAACTAATGAAAAACTGTTTTTT. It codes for CASSLGAATNEKLFF.

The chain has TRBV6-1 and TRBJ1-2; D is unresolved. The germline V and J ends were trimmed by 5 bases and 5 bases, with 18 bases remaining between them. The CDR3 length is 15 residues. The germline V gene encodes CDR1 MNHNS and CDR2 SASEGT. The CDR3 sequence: CASSPSGSVLYGYTF. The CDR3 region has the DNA TGTGCCAGCAGTCCTTCTGGCAGCGTTTTATATGGCTACACCTTC.

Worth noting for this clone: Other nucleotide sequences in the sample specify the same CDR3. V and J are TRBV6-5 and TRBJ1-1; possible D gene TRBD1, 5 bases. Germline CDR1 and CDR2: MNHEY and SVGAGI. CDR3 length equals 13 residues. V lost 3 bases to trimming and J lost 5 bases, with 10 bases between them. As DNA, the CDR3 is TGTGCCAGCAGTTATATCGGGGGGACTGAAGCTTTCTTT. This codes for CASSYIGGTEAFF.

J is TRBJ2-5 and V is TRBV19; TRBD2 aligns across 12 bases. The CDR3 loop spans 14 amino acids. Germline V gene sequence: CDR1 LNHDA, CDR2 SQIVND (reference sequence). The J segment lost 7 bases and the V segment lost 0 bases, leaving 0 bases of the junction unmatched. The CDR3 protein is CASSIETSGGTQYF. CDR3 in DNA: TGTGCCAGTAGTATAGAGACTAGCGGGGGGACCCAGTACTTC.

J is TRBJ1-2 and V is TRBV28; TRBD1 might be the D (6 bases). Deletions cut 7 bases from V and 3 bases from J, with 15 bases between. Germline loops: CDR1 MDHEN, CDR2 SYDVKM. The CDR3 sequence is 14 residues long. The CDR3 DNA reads TGTGCCAGCATCCACGCGACAGGATACTATGGCTACACCTTC. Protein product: CASIHATGYYGYTF.

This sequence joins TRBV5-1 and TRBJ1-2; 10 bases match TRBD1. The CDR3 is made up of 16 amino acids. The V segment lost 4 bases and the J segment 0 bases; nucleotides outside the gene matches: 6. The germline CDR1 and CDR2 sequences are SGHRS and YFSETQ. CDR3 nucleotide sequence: TGCGCCAGCAGCAAACAGACAGGGGGCCCTAACTATGGCTACACCTTC. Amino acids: CASSKQTGGPNYGYTF.

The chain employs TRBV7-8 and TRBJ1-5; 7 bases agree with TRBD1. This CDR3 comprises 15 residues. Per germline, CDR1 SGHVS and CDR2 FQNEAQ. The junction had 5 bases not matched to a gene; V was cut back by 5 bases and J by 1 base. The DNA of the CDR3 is TGTGCCAGCAGCGCAGGACAGGAGAGCAATCAGCCCCAGCATTTT. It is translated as CASSAGQESNQPQHF.

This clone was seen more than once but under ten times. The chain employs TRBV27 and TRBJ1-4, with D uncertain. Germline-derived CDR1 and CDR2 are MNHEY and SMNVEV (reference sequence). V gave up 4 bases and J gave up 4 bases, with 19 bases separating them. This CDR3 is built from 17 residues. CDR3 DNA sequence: TGTGCCAGCAGTTCCCGACCCTACGGACTGTTTAATGAAAAACTGTTTTTT. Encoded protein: CASSSRPYGLFNEKLFF. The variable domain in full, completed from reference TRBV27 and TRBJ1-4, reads EAQVTQNPRYLITVTGKKLTVTCSQNMNHEYMSWYRQDPGLGLRQIYYSMNVEVTDKGDVPEGYKVSRKEKRNFPLILESPSPNQTSLYFCASSSRPYGLFNEKLFFGSGTQLSVL.

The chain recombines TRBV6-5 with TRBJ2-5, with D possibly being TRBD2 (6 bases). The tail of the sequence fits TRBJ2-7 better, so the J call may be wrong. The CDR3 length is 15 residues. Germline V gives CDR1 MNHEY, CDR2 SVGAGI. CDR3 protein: CASRPTRDFSYEQYF. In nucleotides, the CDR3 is TGTGCCAGCAGACCCACCCGGGACTTCTCCTACGAGCAGTACTTC.

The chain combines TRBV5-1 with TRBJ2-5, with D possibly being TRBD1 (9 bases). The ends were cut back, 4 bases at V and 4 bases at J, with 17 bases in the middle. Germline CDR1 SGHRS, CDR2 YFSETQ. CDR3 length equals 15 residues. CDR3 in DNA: TGCGCCAGCAGCCCCATAGCGGGACAGGGAGAGACCCAGTACTTC. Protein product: CASSPIAGQGETQYF.

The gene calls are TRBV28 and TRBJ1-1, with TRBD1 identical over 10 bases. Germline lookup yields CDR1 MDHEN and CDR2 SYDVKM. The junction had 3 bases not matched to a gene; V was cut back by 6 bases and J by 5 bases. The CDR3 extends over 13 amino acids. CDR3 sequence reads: CASRGTGDTEAFF. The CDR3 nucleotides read TGTGCCAGCAGAGGGACAGGGGATACTGAAGCTTTCTTT. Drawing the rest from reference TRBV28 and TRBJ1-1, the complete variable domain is DVKVTQSSRYLVKRTGEKVFLECVQDMDHENMFWYRQDPGLGLRLIYFSYDVKMKEKGDIPEGYSVSREKKERFSLILESASTNQTSMYLCASRGTGDTEAFFGQGTRLTVV.

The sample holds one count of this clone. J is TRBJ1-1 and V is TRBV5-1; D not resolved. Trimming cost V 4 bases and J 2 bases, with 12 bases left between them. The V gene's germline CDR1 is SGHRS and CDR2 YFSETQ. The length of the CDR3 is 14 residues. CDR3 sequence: CASSTQTVNTEAFF. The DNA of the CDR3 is TGCGCCAGCAGCACCCAAACAGTCAACACTGAAGCTTTCTTT. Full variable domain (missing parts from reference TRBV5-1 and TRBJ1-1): KAGVTQTPRYLIKTRGQQVTLSCSPISGHRSVSWYQQTPGQGLQFLFEYFSETQRNKGNFPGRFSGRQFSNSRSEMNVSTLELGDSALYLCASSTQTVNTEAFFGQGTRLTVV.

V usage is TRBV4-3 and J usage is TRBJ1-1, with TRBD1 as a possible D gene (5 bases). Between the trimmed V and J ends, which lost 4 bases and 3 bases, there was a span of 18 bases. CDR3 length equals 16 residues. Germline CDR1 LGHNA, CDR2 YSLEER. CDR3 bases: TGCGCCAGCAGCCGGGGCCTCCACGGTTCGGACACTGAAGCTTTCTTT. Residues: CASSRGLHGSDTEAFF.